This TCR beta chain stems from a study of T cells in Graves' hyperthyroidism and ophthalmopathy. Study-wide background: Peripheral blood collection took place at initial diagnosis, before any treatment.

This clonotype has a count of ten or more. This CDR3 has 16 residues. V gave up 2 bases and J gave up 1 base, with 15 bases separating them. The V gene's germline CDR1 is KGHSH and CDR2 LQKENI. Authors of the study amplified TCR beta CDR3 regions from RNA transcripts. HTBI primers were the set used in a first-round RT-PCR of the TCR CDR3. Via MiXCR, TCRdb re-called the multiplex PCR reads, giving one row per CDR3 protein. In the table there are around 600,000 distinct CDR3 sequences, approximately 15% of which are singletons. Each ophthalmopathy patient scored at least 3 on the Clinical Activity Score and at least 4 on NOSPECS grade, with duration under 3 months. Clinicians diagnosed patients from clinical symptoms, serum thyroxine and TRAb, thyroid ultrasound and orbital computed tomography. A roughly 9.1 ml volume of fresh peripheral blood provided the PBMCs.

This receptor was obtained from a woman aged 40 to 50 with Graves' ophthalmopathy. This rearrangement joins TRBV18 to TRBJ2-7, with D perhaps TRBD2 (6 bases). Sequencing used blood. CDR3 in amino acids: CASSPGLGTSSYEQYF. The CDR3 DNA is TGTGCCAGCTCACCAGGCCTCGGGACTTCTTCCTACGAGCAGTACTTC.